The clone carrying this TCR beta chain appeared once. A junction end diverges from the germline sequence, so it may reflect a read error. The CDR3 is 14 residues long. Germline lookup yields CDR1 SQVTM and CDR2 ANQGSEA. Whenever a sample was processed, at least 6 million PBMCs were isolated. Total RNA, at least 6 micrograms per sample, came from PBMCs. These data are taken from a study of blood T cells in healthy people across ages. With a J-beta primer mix and a sample-barcoded 5' primer, a second PCR ran about 6 to 11 cycles. TCRdb independently ran MiXCR on the 5' RACE reads; one entry per CDR3 protein. The table has about 620,000 distinct CDR3 sequences, more than 20% seen once.

This receptor was taken from a man aged 65 to 85 in good health. Input material: blood. V is TRBV29-1 and J is TRBJ2-1; a weak D match, TRBD2 (7 bases). DNA of the CDR3: TGCAGCGCCAGACCAGGGAGGGGGTTGGGTGAGCACTTCTTC. It is translated as CSARPGRGLGEHFF.